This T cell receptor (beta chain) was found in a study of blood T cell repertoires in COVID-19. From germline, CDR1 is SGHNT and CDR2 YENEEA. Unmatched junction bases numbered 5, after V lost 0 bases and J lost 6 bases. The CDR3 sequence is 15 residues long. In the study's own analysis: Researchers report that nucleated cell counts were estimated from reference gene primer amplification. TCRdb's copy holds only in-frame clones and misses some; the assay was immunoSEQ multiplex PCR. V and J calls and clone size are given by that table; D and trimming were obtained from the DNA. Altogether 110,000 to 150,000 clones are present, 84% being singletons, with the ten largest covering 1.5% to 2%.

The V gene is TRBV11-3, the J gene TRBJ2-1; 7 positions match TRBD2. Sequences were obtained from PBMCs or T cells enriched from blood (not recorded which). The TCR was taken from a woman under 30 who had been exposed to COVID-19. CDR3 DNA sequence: TGTGCCAGCAGCTTAGAGGGGACGGGGGGCAATGAGCAGTTCTTC. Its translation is CASSLEGTGGNEQFF.